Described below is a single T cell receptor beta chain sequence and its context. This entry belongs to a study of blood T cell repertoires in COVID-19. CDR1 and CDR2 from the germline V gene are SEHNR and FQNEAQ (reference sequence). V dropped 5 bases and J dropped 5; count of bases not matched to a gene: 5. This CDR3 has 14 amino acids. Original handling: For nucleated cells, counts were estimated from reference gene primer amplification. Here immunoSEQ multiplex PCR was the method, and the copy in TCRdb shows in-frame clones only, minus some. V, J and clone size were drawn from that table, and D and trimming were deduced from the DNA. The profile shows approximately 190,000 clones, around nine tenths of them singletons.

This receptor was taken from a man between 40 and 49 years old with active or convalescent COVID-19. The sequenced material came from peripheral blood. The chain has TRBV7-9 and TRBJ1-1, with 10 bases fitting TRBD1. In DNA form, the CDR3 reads TGTGCCAGCAGCCCTAGGACAGGGGGGACTGAAGCTTTCTTT. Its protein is CASSPRTGGTEAFF.